The 5 T cell receptor beta chains in this list originate from one sample, sequenced in a study of neoadjuvant anti-PD-1 for oral cavity cancer. Sequencing used immunoSEQ multiplex PCR; TCRdb keeps in-frame clones, though not all of them. The sample records some 7,400 clones, about 46% being singletons. The material sequenced was tumor tissue, taken before nivolumab (anti-PD-1) treatment. The receptors shown here come from a person between 40 and 80 years old with oral cavity squamous cell carcinoma.

This clone has a handful of counts. The chain carries TRBV28 and TRBJ2-3, with D tentatively TRBD2 (7 bases). V lost 8 bases and J lost 8, with 11 bases in between. Germline V gene data show CDR1 as MDHEN and CDR2 as SYDVKM. The CDR3 has 11 amino acids. The CDR3 region has the DNA TGTGCCAGCCTAGGGGGGGGTACGCAGTATTTT. Translated, it gives CASLGGGTQYF.

This chain uses TRBV6-5 with TRBJ1-1; D unresolved. Trimming left V 2 bases short and J 11 bases short, with 15 bases between. Germline V gene data show CDR1 as MNHEY and CDR2 as SVGAGI. The length of the CDR3 is 13 residues. CDR3 in amino acids: CASSYGEGGAAFF. CDR3 DNA: TGTGCCAGCAGTTACGGGGAGGGAGGCGCCGCTTTCTTT.

V and J are TRBV6-1 and TRBJ2-1; 8 bases are shared with TRBD1. There are 14 residues in the CDR3. V shed 6 bases, J shed 8 bases, and the junction held 9 bases outside the gene matches. Germline V gene lookup returns CDR1 MNHNS and CDR2 SASEGT. The CDR3 here is CASRITDRAYEQFF. The DNA for the CDR3 is TGTGCCAGCAGGATCACGGACAGGGCATATGAGCAGTTCTTC.

This clone was seen a handful of times. V is TRBV28 and J is TRBJ2-3; D is possibly TRBD2 (5 bases). The CDR3 sequence is 13 residues long. The V end lost 7 bases, the J end lost 5 bases, and 13 bases lay between the germline ends. From germline, CDR1 is MDHEN and CDR2 SYDVKM. This chain's CDR3 is CASTRTSRDTQYF. CDR3 nucleotides: TGTGCCAGCACCAGGACTTCAAGAGATACGCAGTATTTT.

This clone occurred once. V is TRBV25-1 and J is TRBJ1-2, with 10 nucleotides matching TRBD1. The CDR3 is 15 residues long. Germline CDR1 reads MGHDK; CDR2 reads SYGVNS. V dropped 2 bases and J dropped 2; count of bases not matched to a gene: 2. The CDR3 nucleotides read TGTGCCAGCAGTGAAGGACAGGGGGTGAACTATGGCTACACCTTC. Translation: CASSEGQGVNYGYTF.